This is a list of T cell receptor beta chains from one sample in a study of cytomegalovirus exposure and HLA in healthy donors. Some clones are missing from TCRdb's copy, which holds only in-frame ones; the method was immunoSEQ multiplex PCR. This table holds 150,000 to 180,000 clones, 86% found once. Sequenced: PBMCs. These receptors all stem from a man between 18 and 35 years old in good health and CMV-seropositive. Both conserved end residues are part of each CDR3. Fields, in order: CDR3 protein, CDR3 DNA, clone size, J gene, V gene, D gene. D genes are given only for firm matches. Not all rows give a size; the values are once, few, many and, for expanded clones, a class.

CDR3: CASSLDPGQGYEKLFF
DNA: TGTGCCAGCAGCTTAGACCCGGGACAGGGATATGAAAAACTGTTTTTT
size: NA
J: TRBJ1-4
V: TRBV7-2
D: TRBD1

CDR3: CASNYRGGGSTDTQYF
DNA: TGTGCCAGCAACTACCGGGGCGGGGGGTCCACAGATACGCAGTATTTT
size: NA
J: TRBJ2-3
V: TRBV11-2
D: TRBD2

CDR3: CASSQGVPAGANYGYTF
DNA: TGCGCCAGCAGCCAAGGTGTTCCGGCAGGGGCAAACTATGGCTACACCTTC
size: NA
J: TRBJ1-2
V: TRBV4-3
D: NA

CDR3: CSVEERVRGYTF
DNA: TGCAGCGTTGAAGAGCGGGTTCGGGGCTACACCTTC
size: NA
J: TRBJ1-2
V: TRBV29-1
D: NA

CDR3: CASRSILAGEGPHYEQYF
DNA: TGTGCCAGCAGGAGTATCCTAGCGGGAGAGGGTCCCCACTACGAGCAGTACTTC
size: NA
J: TRBJ2-7
V: TRBV5-6
D: TRBD2

CDR3: CASAGEGNSPLHF
DNA: TGTGCCAGCGCCGGGGAGGGCAATTCACCCCTCCACTTT
size: NA
J: TRBJ1-6
V: TRBV18
D: NA

CDR3: CASRRDRGNNQPQHF
DNA: TGTGCCAGTAGGCGGGACAGGGGGAACAATCAGCCCCAGCATTTT
size: few
J: TRBJ1-5
V: TRBV19
D: TRBD1

CDR3: CASNSAGPYGYTF
DNA: TGTGCCAGCAACTCCGCGGGACCCTATGGCTACACCTTC
size: NA
J: TRBJ1-2
V: TRBV5-6
D: NA

CDR3: CASHTRGGTDTQYF
DNA: TGTGCCAGCCACACACGGGGAGGGACAGATACGCAGTATTTT
size: NA
J: TRBJ2-3
V: TRBV5-4
D: TRBD2

CDR3: CASRGNSYEQYF
DNA: TGTGCCAGCCGAGGAAACTCCTACGAGCAGTACTTC
size: NA
J: TRBJ2-7
V: TRBV27
D: NA

CDR3: CASGLTEQFF
DNA: TGTGCCAGCGGGCTTACTGAGCAGTTCTTC
size: NA
J: TRBJ2-1
V: TRBV7-2
D: NA

CDR3: CASSFQGGQPQHF
DNA: TGTGCCAGCAGTTTTCAGGGGGGACAGCCCCAGCATTTT
size: NA
J: TRBJ1-5
V: TRBV27
D: TRBD1

CDR3: CASSSSGQGYTEAFF
DNA: TGTGCCAGCAGCTCCTCGGGACAGGGCTACACTGAAGCTTTCTTT
size: NA
J: TRBJ1-1
V: TRBV7-9
D: TRBD1

CDR3: CASSLLGGSGNTIYF
DNA: TGTGCCAGCAGTTTACTCGGGGGCTCTGGAAACACCATATATTTT
size: NA
J: TRBJ1-3
V: TRBV27
D: NA

CDR3: CASSYGTDSSYEQYF
DNA: TGTGCCAGCAGTTACGGGACAGATTCCTCCTACGAGCAGTACTTC
size: once
J: TRBJ2-7
V: TRBV6-5
D: TRBD1

CDR3: CASSQELGSTAGELFF
DNA: TGCGCCAGCAGCCAAGAGCTAGGCTCGACTGCCGGGGAGCTGTTTTTT
size: once
J: TRBJ2-2
V: TRBV4-3
D: NA

CDR3: CAWGTSGPGSDTQYF
DNA: TGTGCCTGGGGGACTAGCGGACCTGGGTCAGATACGCAGTATTTT
size: NA
J: TRBJ2-3
V: TRBV30
D: TRBD2

CDR3: CASSLGGTGSYEQYF
DNA: TGTGCCAGCAGTTTGGGGGGGACAGGCTCCTACGAGCAGTACTTC
size: NA
J: TRBJ2-7
V: TRBV6-1
D: NA

CDR3: CASSRGQENSNQPQHF
DNA: TGTGCCAGCAGCCGCGGACAAGAAAATAGCAATCAGCCCCAGCATTTT
size: NA
J: TRBJ1-5
V: TRBV6-6
D: NA

CDR3: CATVAGGSYEQYF
DNA: TGTGCCACCGTAGCGGGGGGCTCCTACGAGCAGTACTTC
size: few
J: TRBJ2-7
V: TRBV19
D: TRBD2

CDR3: CASSSNTGDEQFF
DNA: TGTGCCAGCAGCTCTAACACAGGGGATGAGCAGTTCTTC
size: NA
J: TRBJ2-1
V: TRBV11-2
D: TRBD1

CDR3: CSADNYEQYF
DNA: TGCAGTGCTGACAACTACGAGCAGTACTTC
size: NA
J: TRBJ2-7
V: TRBV20-1
D: NA

CDR3: CAWSGLAGGYNEQFF
DNA: TGTGCCTGGAGCGGACTAGCGGGAGGGTACAATGAGCAGTTCTTC
size: NA
J: TRBJ2-1
V: TRBV30
D: TRBD2

CDR3: CATSRKDRGNEQFF
DNA: TGTGCCACCAGCAGGAAGGACAGGGGCAATGAGCAGTTCTTC
size: once
J: TRBJ2-1
V: TRBV15
D: TRBD1

CDR3: CASSPQGAASSTDTQYF
DNA: TGTGCCAGCAGCCCCCAAGGGGCGGCCTCTAGCACAGATACGCAGTATTTT
size: NA
J: TRBJ2-3
V: TRBV4-2
D: NA

CDR3: CASSQAGGNEQFF
DNA: TGCGCCAGCAGCCAAGCAGGGGGCAATGAGCAGTTCTTC
size: NA
J: TRBJ2-1
V: TRBV4-1
D: TRBD1

CDR3: CASSQGRGAYNEQFF
DNA: TGCGCCAGCAGCCAAGGAAGGGGCGCCTACAATGAGCAGTTCTTC
size: NA
J: TRBJ2-1
V: TRBV4-3
D: NA

CDR3: CASSQRLGSTDTQYF
DNA: TGCGCCAGCAGCCAGCGACTAGGGTCCACAGATACGCAGTATTTT
size: NA
J: TRBJ2-3
V: TRBV4-3
D: NA

CDR3: CASSERPSGGGSNQPQHF
DNA: TGTGCCAGCAGTGAAAGGCCCTCAGGGGGCGGGAGCAATCAGCCCCAGCATTTT
size: NA
J: TRBJ1-5
V: TRBV6-1
D: TRBD1

CDR3: CASSYSGRDRNQPQHF
DNA: TGTGCCAGCAGTTACTCGGGCAGGGATCGCAATCAGCCCCAGCATTTT
size: NA
J: TRBJ1-5
V: TRBV6-6
D: NA

CDR3: CASSRGISATNEKLFF
DNA: TGCGCCAGCAGCAGGGGGATTTCCGCAACTAATGAAAAACTGTTTTTT
size: once
J: TRBJ1-4
V: TRBV5-1
D: NA

CDR3: CASREAESSYNEQFF
DNA: TGTGCCAGCCGCGAAGCGGAGAGCTCCTACAATGAGCAGTTCTTC
size: NA
J: TRBJ2-1
V: TRBV13
D: NA

CDR3: CASSPGGGDLTYEQYF
DNA: TGTGCCAGCAGTCCGGGTGGCGGGGACCTGACCTACGAGCAGTACTTC
size: NA
J: TRBJ2-7
V: TRBV27
D: NA

CDR3: CASSEAPLAGRGYNEQFF
DNA: TGTGCCAGCAGTGAAGCGCCCCTAGCGGGAAGGGGTTACAATGAGCAGTTCTTC
size: once
J: TRBJ2-1
V: TRBV2
D: TRBD2

CDR3: CASSGDRDRTDTQYF
DNA: TGTGCCAGCAGCGGCGACAGGGATCGCACAGATACGCAGTATTTT
size: NA
J: TRBJ2-3
V: TRBV9
D: TRBD1

CDR3: CASSPVPSGKNEQFF
DNA: TGTGCCAGCAGCCCAGTCCCTAGCGGGAAAAATGAGCAGTTCTTC
size: NA
J: TRBJ2-1
V: TRBV7-7
D: TRBD2

CDR3: CASSPGGLSNQPQHF
DNA: TGCGCCAGCAGCCCAGGGGGGCTAAGCAATCAGCCCCAGCATTTT
size: once
J: TRBJ1-5
V: TRBV4-1
D: TRBD1

CDR3: CASSRQGGLDSYEQYF
DNA: TGCGCCAGCAGCCGACAGGGGGGACTAGACTCCTACGAGCAGTACTTC
size: NA
J: TRBJ2-7
V: TRBV4-1
D: NA

CDR3: CASSTGLAGATDTQYF
DNA: TGTGCCAGCAGCACAGGACTAGCCGGGGCTACAGATACGCAGTATTTT
size: NA
J: TRBJ2-3
V: TRBV11-2
D: TRBD2

CDR3: CASSWGYQGSYNEQFF
DNA: TGTGCCAGCAGCTGGGGATACCAGGGGAGTTACAATGAGCAGTTCTTC
size: NA
J: TRBJ2-1
V: TRBV7-2
D: NA

CDR3: CASSPRQTNTEAFF
DNA: TGTGCCAGCAGCCCTAGACAGACGAACACTGAAGCTTTCTTT
size: NA
J: TRBJ1-1
V: TRBV7-2
D: NA

CDR3: CAWSPGQGNQPQHF
DNA: TGTGCCTGGAGTCCAGGACAGGGAAATCAGCCCCAGCATTTT
size: NA
J: TRBJ1-5
V: TRBV30
D: TRBD1

CDR3: CASSEFQVLESPLHF
DNA: TGTGCCAGCAGTGAATTCCAGGTTTTGGAATCACCCCTCCACTTT
size: once
J: TRBJ1-6
V: TRBV6-1
D: NA

CDR3: CASSPPGTPGSSPLHF
DNA: TGTGCCAGCTCACCACCGGGGACACCGGGTAGTTCACCCCTCCACTTT
size: NA
J: TRBJ1-6
V: TRBV18
D: NA

CDR3: CASSLAGTSGRTDTQYF
DNA: TGTGCCAGCAGCTTAGCCGGGACTAGCGGGAGGACGGATACGCAGTATTTT
size: NA
J: TRBJ2-3
V: TRBV7-9
D: TRBD2

CDR3: CASSLGTSTDTQYF
DNA: TGTGCCAGCAGCTTGGGGACTAGCACAGATACGCAGTATTTT
size: NA
J: TRBJ2-3
V: TRBV5-8
D: NA

CDR3: CASSGRREGLELFF
DNA: TGTGCCAGCAGTGGCCGGCGGGAGGGCTTAGAGCTGTTTTTT
size: NA
J: TRBJ2-2
V: TRBV2
D: TRBD2

CDR3: CASSRDLYNEQFF
DNA: TGTGCCAGCAGCCGGGACTTATACAATGAGCAGTTCTTC
size: NA
J: TRBJ2-1
V: TRBV7-8
D: NA

CDR3: CASSLGGQPYGYTF
DNA: TGTGCCAGCAGCTTAGGTGGACAGCCCTATGGCTACACCTTC
size: NA
J: TRBJ1-2
V: TRBV7-2
D: NA

CDR3: CASSLEVTGAGELFF
DNA: TGTGCCAGCAGCTTAGAAGTGACAGGGGCCGGGGAGCTGTTTTTT
size: NA
J: TRBJ2-2
V: TRBV11-2
D: TRBD1

CDR3: CAWSGDRGPGELFF
DNA: TGTGCCTGGAGTGGCGACAGGGGACCCGGGGAGCTGTTTTTT
size: few
J: TRBJ2-2
V: TRBV30
D: TRBD1

CDR3: CASSLWRGTDTQYF
DNA: TGTGCCAGCAGCTTATGGCGGGGTACAGATACGCAGTATTTT
size: NA
J: TRBJ2-3
V: TRBV7-2
D: NA

CDR3: CASSYPGQRAFF
DNA: TGTGCCAGCAGTTACCCGGGACAGCGGGCTTTCTTT
size: once
J: TRBJ1-1
V: TRBV6-6
D: TRBD1

CDR3: CASSYPTASNQPQHF
DNA: TGTGCCAGCAGTTACCCTACAGCTAGCAATCAGCCCCAGCATTTT
size: NA
J: TRBJ1-5
V: TRBV6-6
D: NA

CDR3: CASSGTSGGYEQYF
DNA: TGTGCCAGCAGTGGGACTAGCGGGGGCTACGAGCAGTACTTC
size: NA
J: TRBJ2-7
V: TRBV6-4
D: TRBD2

CDR3: CASSRRLAGGETQYF
DNA: TGTGCCAGCAGTCGCCGACTAGCGGGCGGGGAGACCCAGTACTTC
size: NA
J: TRBJ2-5
V: TRBV7-2
D: TRBD2

CDR3: CASSLQGGQPQHF
DNA: TGTGCCAGCAGCTTACAGGGCGGTCAGCCCCAGCATTTT
size: few
J: TRBJ1-5
V: TRBV7-3
D: NA